Each of the 10 T cell receptor beta chains below was sequenced from the same sample in a study of blood T cells in healthy people across ages. Through a sample-barcoded 5' primer and a J-beta primer mix, a second PCR was run for roughly 7 to 11 cycles. TCRdb analysed the 5' RACE reads with MiXCR anew, one entry per CDR3 protein. The repertoire consists of hundreds of thousands of distinct CDR3 sequences, with more than 40% occurring once and the leading ten covering under 35%. Sequenced input: blood. Source of these receptors: a woman aged 55-75 years in good health.

This chain connects TRBV9 to TRBJ2-2, with D perhaps TRBD2 (6 bases). The CDR3 runs 15 residues. CDR1 and CDR2 from the germline V gene are SGDLS and YYNGEE. Trimming took off 2 bases at V and 7 bases at J, with 15 bases between the two ends. The CDR3 nucleotides are TGTGCCAGCAGCGTGATGCTCGTGGGAGGCGGGGAGCTGTTTTTT. Its translation is CASSVMLVGGGELFF.

The rearrangement links TRBV29-1 to TRBJ2-1, with D perhaps matching TRBD2 (6 bases). CDR3 size: 16 residues. Trimming left V 5 bases short and J 6 bases short, with 23 bases between. Germline CDR1 SQVTM, CDR2 ANQGSEA. CDR3 amino acids: CSVKRGSVAGSNEQFF. As DNA, the CDR3 is TGCAGCGTTAAGCGAGGAAGTGTCGCGGGGAGCAATGAGCAGTTCTTC.

V gene TRBV28 combines with J gene TRBJ1-2; D might be TRBD1 (5 bases). Deletions cut 10 bases from V and 0 bases from J, with 24 bases between. Germline CDR1 is MDHEN and CDR2 is SYDVKM. This CDR3 has 17 amino acids. The CDR3 protein is CATFPRGGKPANYGYTF. The CDR3 nucleotides read TGTGCCACCTTCCCCCGTGGGGGAAAACCAGCTAACTATGGCTACACCTTC.

This clonotype was recorded a few times. The chain couples TRBV6-2 or TRBV6-3 to TRBJ2-7, with 7 bases aligning to TRBD1. V lost 5 bases, J lost 8 bases, and 12 bases stayed unmatched. Germline V gene sequence: CDR1 MNHEY, CDR2 SVGEGT. This CDR3 has 14 amino acids. The CDR3, as DNA: TGTGCCAGCAGTAAGACAGGGCTGGTCGAGAAGCAGTACTTC. Translating it yields CASSKTGLVEKQYF.

This chain joins TRBV2 and TRBJ2-7; D ambiguous. The CDR3 loop spans 14 amino acids. V was trimmed by 3 bases and J by 3 bases, leaving 12 bases between them. Germline CDR1 reads SNHLY; CDR2 reads FYNNEI. CDR3 protein: CASSDDRGGYEQYF. In DNA form, the CDR3 reads TGTGCCAGCAGTGACGATAGAGGTGGCTACGAGCAGTACTTC.

V usage is TRBV7-9 and J usage is TRBJ1-2; the D gene is possibly TRBD1 (6 bases). Trimming removed 3 bases from V and 8 bases from J, with 19 bases in between. Germline CDR1 reads SEHNR; CDR2 reads FQNEAQ (reference sequence). The CDR3 consists of 15 residues. CDR3 sequence (DNA): TGTGCCAGCAGCTTCCAGGGGACTGGGCCCGGGGGCTACACCTTC. It is translated as CASSFQGTGPGGYTF.

The chain is built from TRBV7-2 and TRBJ1-4, with D possibly being TRBD1 (5 bases). The CDR3 loop spans 15 amino acids. Trimming removed 1 base from V and 7 bases from J, with 13 bases in between. CDR1 SGHTA and CDR2 FQGNSA come from the germline V gene. This CDR3 is CASSLGGQGGEKLFF. For the CDR3, the DNA is TGTGCCAGCAGCTTAGGCGGTCAGGGTGGTGAAAAACTGTTTTTT.

This chain links TRBV20-1 with TRBJ2-1; TRBD2 matches 7 bases. The CDR3 is made up of 13 amino acids. The V gene end was trimmed by 4 bases and the J gene end by 4 bases; junction bases not matched to a gene: 4. Looked up from germline, CDR1 is DFQATT and CDR2 is SNEGSKA (reference sequence). The DNA for the CDR3 is TGCAGTGCTAACCCTAGCGGTTACAATGAGCAGTTCTTC. Translating it yields CSANPSGYNEQFF.

The CDR3: CASSQGQLRAQYF. The CDR3 DNA follows: TGTGCCAGCAGCCAAGGACAACTAAGGGCCCAGTACTTC. The chain joins TRBV7-3 to TRBJ2-5; a possible D gene is TRBD1 (5 bases). V gave up 5 bases and J gave up 9 bases, with 16 bases separating them. This CDR3 has 13 residues. Germline values: CDR1 SGHTA, CDR2 FQGTGA.

This clonotype has more than one count but fewer than ten. The gene calls are TRBV5-5 and TRBJ2-7, with D possibly matching TRBD1 (6 bases). The germline CDR1 and CDR2 sequences are SGHKS and YYEKEE (reference sequence). Trimming shortened V by 4 bases and J by 10 bases, and 21 bases separated the two germline ends. The CDR3 runs to 14 residues. The CDR3 sequence is CASSRQRGSGDQYF. CDR3 in DNA: TGTGCCAGCAGCCGTCAGAGGGGGTCGGGCGACCAGTACTTC.